The 16 T cell receptor beta chains below all came from one sample that was sequenced in a study of blood T cell repertoires in COVID-19. Profiled with immunoSEQ multiplex PCR; TCRdb holds only in-frame clones, not every one. The sample yields about 51,000 clones, around 90% seen once. Sequencing was done on a sample of peripheral blood. These receptors came from a man in his forties or fifties with acute or convalescent COVID-19.

This chain uses TRBV5-8 with TRBJ2-1, with 8 bases identical to TRBD2. The V and J ends lost 5 bases and 1 base, in that order; junction bases with no gene match: 14. The CDR3 loop spans 18 amino acids. Looked up from germline, CDR1 is SGHTS and CDR2 is YDEGEE. The CDR3 DNA reads as TGTGCCAGCAGACCGCCGGGGACTAGTTTTTTTTCCTACAATGAGCAGTTCTTC. Encoded protein: CASRPPGTSFFSYNEQFF.

This chain uses TRBV5-8 with TRBJ1-5, with 10 positions matching TRBD1. The J segment lost 6 bases and the V segment lost 4 bases, leaving 7 bases of the junction unmatched. Germline CDR1 SGHTS, CDR2 YDEGEE. This CDR3 contains 15 residues. Here the CDR3 reads CASSPGTGVSQPQHF. The CDR3, as DNA: TGTGCCAGCAGCCCTGGGACAGGGGTAAGTCAGCCCCAGCATTTT.

V and J are TRBV7-9 and TRBJ2-7; D possibly corresponds to TRBD1 (5 bases). Per germline, CDR1 SEHNR and CDR2 FQNEAQ (reference sequence). V gave up 5 bases and J gave up 10 bases, with 12 bases separating them. The CDR3 has 11 residues. CDR3 sequence (DNA): TGTGCCAGCAGCACAGGACAACCCCAGTACTTC. It translates to CASSTGQPQYF.

In nucleotides, the CDR3 is TGCAGCGTTGTTGAAGGGAGTCGAAACACCATATATTTT. This gives the protein CSVVEGSRNTIYF. The chain has TRBV29-1 and TRBJ1-3; D uncertain. Germline V gene lookup returns CDR1 SQVTM and CDR2 ANQGSEA. CDR3 length equals 13 residues. The V end lost 4 bases, the J end lost 5 bases, and 12 bases lay between the germline ends.

V usage is TRBV7-2 and J usage is TRBJ1-5; no clear D. V lost 2 bases and J lost 1, with 9 bases in between. The CDR3 is 15 residues long. Germline V CDR1 and CDR2: SGHTA, FQGNSA. CDR3 sequence: CASSLNSLSNQPQHF. Written as DNA, the CDR3 is TGTGCCAGCAGCTTAAACAGCCTAAGCAATCAGCCCCAGCATTTT.

J is TRBJ1-1 and V is TRBV5-1, with D tentatively TRBD1 (6 bases). V lost 4 bases and J 0 bases, leaving 13 bases between the germline ends. The CDR3 totals 15 residues. Germline CDR1 and CDR2: SGHRS and YFSETQ. The CDR3 DNA is TGCGCCAGCAGCCTGAGGGGGGGCCTGAACACTGAAGCTTTCTTT. It is translated as CASSLRGGLNTEAFF.

This chain uses TRBV7-2 with TRBJ1-3, with D hard to call. V was shortened by 3 bases and J by 4 bases, with 7 bases between the two germline ends. Germline lookup yields CDR1 SGHTA and CDR2 FQGNSA. This CDR3 has 13 amino acids. The DNA for the CDR3 is TGTGCCAGCAGCTTCTTTACAGGAAACACCATATATTTT. It specifies CASSFFTGNTIYF.

V gene TRBV4-2 combines with J gene TRBJ2-1, with 7 nucleotides matching TRBD2. The CDR3 has 17 residues. Unmatched junction bases numbered 9, after V lost 3 bases and J lost 1 base. The germline CDR1 and CDR2 sequences are LGHNA and YNFKEQ. The CDR3 DNA reads TGTGCCAGCAGCCAGCCGGTCCCTAGCGGATCCTACAATGAGCAGTTCTTC. Translation gives CASSQPVPSGSYNEQFF.

This chain uses TRBV25-1 with TRBJ2-5; D perhaps matches TRBD2 (7 bases). The CDR3 has 14 amino acids. CDR1 is MGHDK, CDR2 SYGVNS, per germline. Trimming pared 4 bases from V and 4 bases from J, leaving 13 bases between. The CDR3 region has the DNA TGTGCCAGCAGTGTGGAGGGGGGGGTAGAGACCCAGTACTTC. Translated: CASSVEGGVETQYF.

This sequence joins TRBV5-6 and TRBJ2-6; no clear D gene. The CDR3 extends over 14 amino acids. Trimming took 0 bases from V and 4 from J, leaving 5 bases between them. Germline loops: CDR1 SGHDT, CDR2 YYEEEE. The chain's CDR3 is CASSLDSGANVLTF. As DNA, the CDR3 is TGTGCCAGCAGCTTGGACTCCGGGGCCAACGTCCTGACTTTC.

The chain joins TRBV5-5 to TRBJ1-2; TRBD1 agrees at 7 bases. V lost 3 bases and J lost 5; bases outside the gene matches: 4. The V gene's germline CDR1 is SGHKS and CDR2 YYEKEE (reference sequence). This CDR3 contains 13 residues. CDR3 residues: CASSSTGRYGYTF. The CDR3 nucleotides are TGTGCCAGCAGCTCGACAGGGAGGTATGGCTACACCTTC.

By its share, this clone is medium-sized (0.01 to 0.1%). The conserved closing phenylalanine or tryptophan is absent in this CDR3, likely reflecting a read error. The DNA is omitted, as the CDR3 cannot be located on it reliably, and the CDR3 follows TCRdb's listing. The rearrangement links TRBV5-4 to TRBJ1-3. The CDR3 adds up to 8 amino acids, both ends counted. CDR1 and CDR2 (germline): SGHNT, YYREEE (reference sequence). The CDR3 protein is CASSPPTG.

This clone was detected only a few times. The chain combines TRBV24-1 with TRBJ2-7; no reliable D call. The germline CDR1 and CDR2 sequences are KGHDR and SFDVKD. The CDR3 extends over 12 amino acids. V dropped 3 bases and J dropped 5 bases, with 7 bases sitting between them. CDR3 region: CATSDSLDEQYF. DNA of the CDR3: TGTGCCACCAGTGATAGTTTAGACGAGCAGTACTTC.

This rearrangement joins TRBV12-3 or TRBV12-4 to TRBJ1-5; perhaps TRBD1 as D (6 bases). Trimming took 8 bases from V and 7 from J, leaving 15 bases between them. This CDR3 region has 13 residues. CDR3 region: CASGPGGRQPQHF. The CDR3, as DNA: TGTGCCAGCGGCCCGGGGGGCCGGCAGCCCCAGCATTTT.

The V and J genes are TRBV5-1 and TRBJ1-6; D not resolved. The V end was cut by 0 bases, the J end by 6 bases, with 7 bases between. Per the germline V gene, CDR1 is SGHRS and CDR2 is YFSETQ. The CDR3 has 14 amino acids. Written as DNA, the CDR3 is TGCGCCAGCAGCTTGGGTCAGTTTAATTCACCCCTCCACTTT. This encodes CASSLGQFNSPLHF. The whole variable domain, filled in from reference TRBV5-1 and TRBJ1-6, reads KAGVTQTPRYLIKTRGQQVTLSCSPISGHRSVSWYQQTPGQGLQFLFEYFSETQRNKGNFPGRFSGRQFSNSRSEMNVSTLELGDSALYLCASSLGQFNSPLHFGNGTRLTVT.

The chain carries TRBV3-1 (or the pseudogene TRBV3-2) and TRBJ2-1; TRBD2 matches at 10 bases. With 4 bases clipped from V and 8 bases from J, the junction kept 2 bases outside the gene matches. Germline values: CDR1 LGHDT, CDR2 YNNKEL (reference sequence). CDR3 size: 13 residues. The CDR3 DNA is TGTGCCAGCAGCCCGAGCGGGAGGGATGAGCAGTTCTTC. Its translation: CASSPSGRDEQFF.